This record looks at one T cell receptor beta chain sequence and its context. Its matching antigen is unknown. The CDR3 extends over 13 amino acids. The junction had 3 bases not matched to a gene; V was cut back by 4 bases and J by 2 bases. Germline V gene lookup returns CDR1 SGHDT and CDR2 YYEEEE. This sample was included in a study of siplizumab effects on memory and regulatory T cells. Study conclusions and caveats: Unstimulated subsets accounted for the mapping of only a minor share of the clones that were alloreactive. Of the proliferating CD4+ or CD8+ clones, roughly 80-97% lacked a naive or memory phenotype that could be assigned. For mappable alloreactive CD4+ clones, the mean Treg-derived fraction was around 66% with siplizumab and roughly 26% in controls. Researchers did not confirm the suppressive function of proliferating Tregs from siplizumab cultures.

TCRdb's table, derived via immunoSEQ multiplex PCR, lists solely in-frame clones and lacks some. Of over 65,000 clones in the sample, 93% were seen once. The TCR comes from a human donor in good health. The V call is TRBV5-6, the J call TRBJ2-7, with 7 bases matching TRBD1. Sequencing was performed on CD8+ T cells sorted from blood. The CDR3 region has the DNA TGTGCCAGCAGCATCGGGACAGCCTACGAGCAGTACTTC. Its translation: CASSIGTAYEQYF. Complete variable domain (other parts from reference TRBV5-6 and TRBJ2-7): DAGVTQSPTHLIKTRGQQVTLRCSPKSGHDTVSWYQQALGQGPQFIFQYYEEEERQRGNFPDRFSGHQFPNYSSELNVNALLLGDSALYLCASSIGTAYEQYFGPGTRLTVT.